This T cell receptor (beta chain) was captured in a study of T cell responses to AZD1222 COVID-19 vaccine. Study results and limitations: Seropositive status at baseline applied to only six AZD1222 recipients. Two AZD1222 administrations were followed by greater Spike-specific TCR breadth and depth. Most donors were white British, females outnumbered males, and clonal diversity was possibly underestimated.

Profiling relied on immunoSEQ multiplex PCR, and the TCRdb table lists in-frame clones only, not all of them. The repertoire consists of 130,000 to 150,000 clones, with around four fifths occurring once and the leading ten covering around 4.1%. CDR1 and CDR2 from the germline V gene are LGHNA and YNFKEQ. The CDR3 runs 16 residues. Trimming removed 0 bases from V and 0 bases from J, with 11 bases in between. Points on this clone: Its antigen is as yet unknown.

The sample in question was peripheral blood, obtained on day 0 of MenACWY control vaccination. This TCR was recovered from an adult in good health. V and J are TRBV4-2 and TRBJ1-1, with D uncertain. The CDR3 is CASSQDPTVMNTEAFF. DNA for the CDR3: TGTGCCAGCAGCCAAGATCCGACGGTCATGAACACTGAAGCTTTCTTT.